This TCR beta chain came from a study of cytomegalovirus exposure and HLA in healthy donors listed by TCRdb under 2017. Regarding the study in general: An earlier analysis of roughly 630 of the donors reported about 250 Gb of sequence data and 100 million to 130 million unique TCR beta sequences from about 200 million T cells. In an earlier analysis of 550 to 700 of the donors, high-throughput TCR beta sequencing was used to judge whether each TCR beta V gene segment behaved as functional or pseudogenic. Of the roughly 400 genotyped donors, 65% to 90% fell in the genetic ancestry cluster associated with self-reported Caucasian donors. Rather than using new phenotypic data, the later analysis identified candidate immune exposures from TCR beta sequences and from how often those sequences occurred across donors. The study profiled the T cell repertoires of under 700 subjects by immunosequencing and related them to cytomegalovirus serostatus. Genome-wide SNP genotypes for about 65% of the 666 donors were used in a later genetic analysis, which treated that subset as a discovery cohort. Both class I and class II loci were covered by HLA typing, at four-digit resolution. Roughly 300 gigabases of sequencing data and approximately 93 million unique TCR sequences were included in an early release covering about 700 HLA-typed donors. Four to six DR-DQ haplotypes were handled as single units for association and clustering, since linkage in the cohort was strong. All discovery cohort repertoires had been generated using a single sequencing platform. In addition to the first cohort of around 670 subjects, a separate validation cohort of 120 different subjects was used. Across some 400 genotyped donors of the cohort, an average of about 200,000 unique TCR beta nucleotide sequences per donor were sequenced, and around 19% of those sequences were non-productive. A later analysis re-examined previously published TCR beta repertoires from about 700 donors and added high-resolution HLA genotyping to investigate patterns of TCR occurrence. Typing coverage differed by locus: A, B, C, DRB1 and DQB1 were typed in roughly 620-630 donors, DQA1 in 522, DPA1 in some 610, and DPB1 in approximately 450. The study aimed to test whether signatures of past pathogen exposure could be identified by cataloging public T cell receptors. To predict cytomegalovirus infection status, the study combined high-throughput TCR immunosequencing, statistical association of individual TCRs with disease status, and machine learning. Donor age, sex, ethnicity and CMV serostatus were collected together with the repertoire data.

About this clone itself: Its antigen remains unidentified. Base qualities are not provided; no much larger clone lies one nucleotide away.

The cohort consisted of some 670 healthy bone marrow donors. At the time of sampling, every cohort member was nominally healthy, though immune exposures that went unrecorded were likely present. The donor was CMV seropositive and was included in the group of about 290 seropositive cohort members. A peripheral blood sample was provided by each donor, and peripheral blood mononuclear cells were used for TCR beta sequencing. Genomic DNA extraction from the blood cell samples was performed with the Qiagen DNeasy Blood Extraction Kit. The library relied on the immunoSEQ multiplex PCR assay. For the multiplex PCR, a mixture combining 60 forward primers for TCR Vbeta segments and 13 reverse primers for TCR Jbeta segments was used. Amplification of the CDR3 region of rearranged TCR beta genes was performed with a multiplex PCR assay on genomic DNA. The Illumina HiSeq System was used to sequence the amplified TCR beta libraries as 87-base-pair reads. The published analysis was carried out like this. Across the 640 or so repertoires, a later analysis counted 75 million to 90 million unique TCR beta chains, around 11 million of which were shared by at least two donors. Raw reads were error-corrected and collapsed into unique sequences by a nearest-neighbor algorithm in which closely related sequences were merged to remove PCR and sequencing errors. To assign V, D and J gene segments, CDR3 sequences were aligned to IMGT reference sequences. For a sequence to be retained, a match of at least six nucleotides to both a V gene segment and a J gene segment was required. A rearrangement counted as productive if the CDR3 had no stop codons and remained in frame with V and J, and every other rearrangement counted as non-productive. Following IMGT convention, CDR3 was defined as the stretch from the second conserved V-encoded cysteine up to the conserved J-encoded phenylalanine. The earlier analysis of about 570 of the donors excluded any sequence lacking an unambiguous match to a single V gene segment. An earlier analysis of over 450 of the donors classified V segments as functional when productive rearrangements were above 56.7% and as segregating when the standard deviation between donors was above 5%. A statistical classification framework was built to diagnose cytomegalovirus status from the catalog of TCR beta chain sequences. A later analysis assigned V and J genes by comparing TCR nucleotide sequences with IMGT/GENE-DB human TR gene sequences. A later analysis assigned CDR3 sequences and most-parsimonious VDJ recombination scenarios with the TCRdist pipeline. In a later analysis, each TCR beta chain was defined by its CDR3 amino acid sequence together with its V-gene family, and reads without a unique V-gene family were excluded. To address suspected cross-contamination and a sequencing artifact, a later analysis removed a few hundred highly shared, low-generation-probability nucleotide sequences. For each public chain, a later analysis derived a clonal expansion index from normalized ranks of inferred template counts within each repertoire. Generation probabilities in a later analysis came from a VDJ recombination model fitted to out-of-frame rearrangements, and those results were checked against IGoR. In a later analysis, hypergeometric tests were used to score TCR-TCR, TCR-HLA and TCR-CMV co-occurrence, with a repertoire-size bias correction applied to TCR pairs. To estimate false discovery rates, a later analysis permuted the HLA or CMV assignments 20 times. In a later analysis, co-occurring TCRs were grouped with DBSCAN, and TCRdist sequence similarity was added when clustering was performed within HLA-allele-positive subsets. Co-occurrence clustering excluded repertoires with fewer than 30,000 or more than 120,000 public chains, plus five with anomalous nucleotide sharing. This is the immuneACCESS table as TCRdb keeps it, with only in-frame sequences that have V and J called. A part of the clones is gone; compared with another copy, unresolved V genes explain less than half, and the rest is unexplained. V and J calls and clone size follow that table, whereas D and trimming were derived from the DNA. The sample contains about 170,000 clones, about 85% of them found a single time. Approximately 2.5% of the sample is held by the ten biggest clonotypes.

Compared with germline, V lacks 4 bases and J lacks 1 base; bases without a gene match: 5. Taken from the germline V gene (reference sequence), the CDR1 and CDR2 loops are SGHNT and YYREEE. Including the terminal cysteine and phenylalanine, the CDR3 comprises 15 residues. The sequence is cut down to CDR3 DNA, 45 bases in frame from base 1. Study-wide conclusions, independent of this receptor: In the study, 164 TCR beta chains were listed as associated with cytomegalovirus. A later analysis associated 15,000 or so TCR beta sequences with specific HLA alleles at a false discovery rate of 0.05. Compared with the 666-donor mean, donors in an Asian-associated ancestry cluster had fewer N-insertions in productive TCRs, according to a later genetic analysis. The authors suggested that the approach could potentially be generalized to other disease states and immunological phenotypes. In a later analysis, several top co-occurrence clusters were reported to appear linked to parvovirus B19, influenza, CMV and Epstein-Barr virus. Assigning TCR associations to individual alleles was difficult when HLA alleles, especially DR and DQ, strongly co-occurred. Because some donors lacked HLA typing at each locus, the association tests relied only on the typed subset. The only immune exposure information available for the cohort was CMV serostatus. Some IMGT-functional V segments, including TRBV6-2 and TRBV6-3, could not be told apart with the 87-base-pair reads, so those segments were excluded. In an earlier analysis of approximately 590 of the donors, most TCR beta V segments appeared in productive rearrangements about 87% or about 30% of the time, broadly matching IMGT annotations. An association between a missense DCLRE1C variant and V-gene and J-gene trimming of TCR beta chains was found in a later genetic analysis and replicated in an independent cohort. The sequencing pipeline was judged likely to have produced a cluster of highly shared sequence variants as a technical artifact. In a later analysis, the rate of TCR association differed among HLA loci, with DRB1 alleles having the most associated TCRs and HLA-C alleles having the fewest. A further reported finding was that TCR beta sequences accurately predicted the HLA-A and HLA-B alleles for most subjects in the first cohort. Compared with equally common non-associated chains, HLA-associated TCR beta chains in a later analysis were more clonally expanded and had lower generation probabilities. Sequencing depth was assumed to be roughly uniform across donors in the presence/absence analyses, though that assumption may not hold. A few of the identified cytomegalovirus-associated TCR beta chains were confirmed in vitro to be specific for cytomegalovirus antigens. Linkage disequilibrium might explain the correlated functional status among segregating V segments, but an unknown experimental factor could not be excluded. The earlier analysis of around 600 of the donors excluded roughly 17 rarely observed V segments, including chromosome 9 orphons, because counts were too low. In this cohort, only TCR beta chains were sequenced, and detectable features were limited by the absence of alpha or paired-chain data. The classifier was reported to diagnose cytomegalovirus status with high specificity and sensitivity in both the original and validation cohorts. A later analysis found that most CMV-associated TCR beta chains appeared HLA-restricted, with HLA associations seemingly driven largely by CMV exposure. Most TCR sequences were seen in very few donors, while some public TCRs were found in many individuals.

The chain joins TRBV5-4 to TRBJ2-3; the central 8 bases match TRBD2. Material: PBMCs. The origin of this receptor is a man aged 25 to 40 in good health and CMV-seropositive. CDR3 sequence: CASSQREMGTDTQYF. The nucleotide sequence reads as follows: TGTGCCAGCAGCCAGCGGGAGATGGGCACAGATACGCAGTATTTT.